This T cell receptor (beta chain) comes out of a study of control samples from healthy donors and cancer patients. Assay used: immunoSEQ multiplex PCR; TCRdb lists only in-frame clones, some missing. The sample lists 100,000 to 150,000 clones, about 95% occurring once. CDR1 is WNHNN and CDR2 is SYGVQD in the germline V gene (reference sequence). Trimming took 4 bases from V and 0 from J; bases not matched to a gene: 4. This CDR3 is built from 15 residues. This clone was detected only once. The clonotype originates from a man younger than 45 in good health. Sequencing used blood. The chain carries TRBV10-1 and TRBJ2-7; 9 nucleotides agree with TRBD1. The DNA for the CDR3 is TGCGCCAGCAGTGGGGGACAGGGACGCTCCTACGAGCAGTACTTC. Residues: CASSGGQGRSYEQYF.